The clone carrying this T cell receptor (beta chain) was found many times. Its antigen is not identified. The sample originates from a study of T cells in Graves' hyperthyroidism and ophthalmopathy. Study-wide results and caveats: A 13 V-J model separated ophthalmopathy from stable hyperthyroidism.

Amplified TCR beta CDR3 regions derived from RNA transcripts. With the HTBI primer set, the TCR CDR3 went through a first round of RT-PCR. Using its own MiXCR run on the multiplex PCR reads, TCRdb lists one record per CDR3 protein. The table has about 410,000 distinct CDR3 sequences, roughly 15% seen once; the top ten hold approximately 13%. Germline V CDR1 and CDR2: SNHLY, FYNNEI. Trimming pared 6 bases from V and 7 bases from J, leaving 15 bases between. The length of the CDR3 is 14 residues. The TCR originated in a man aged 18 to 30 with Graves' ophthalmopathy. The gene calls are TRBV2 and TRBJ1-4; no definite D call. The sequenced sample was blood. Here the CDR3 reads CASREISAGEKLFF. The CDR3 coding sequence is TGTGCCAGCAGGGAGATCTCGGCAGGTGAAAAACTGTTTTTT. Based on the CDR3 plus reference TRBV2 and TRBJ1-4, the full variable domain is EPEVTQTPSHQVTQMGQEVILRCVPISNHLYFYWYRQILGQKVEFLVSFYNNEISEKSEIFDDQFSVERPDGSNFTLKIRSTKLEDSAMYFCASREISAGEKLFFGSGTQLSVL.